This TCR beta chain was obtained from a study of cytomegalovirus exposure and HLA in healthy donors. Vbeta (60) and Jbeta (13) primers were used in the PCR. Measured with immunoSEQ multiplex PCR; TCRdb has only the in-frame clones, and not every one. Of approximately 200,000 clones listed, 82% are singletons. V shed 0 bases and J shed 0 bases, with 12 bases lying between them. The length of the CDR3 is 16 residues. Looked up from germline, CDR1 is LGHNA and CDR2 is YSLEER. Study-wide results and limits: Several top significant clusters appeared, in a later analysis, to be linked to common viral pathogens. Altogether, some 170 TCR beta chains were recorded as cytomegalovirus-associated. Most TCR sequences were rare, but some public TCRs occurred in many donors.

Comment on this clone: Its antigen is unidentified.

Sequenced sample: PBMCs. The chain joins TRBV4-3 to TRBJ2-7; no clear D. The TCR was taken from a boy between 2 and 10 years old in good health and CMV-seronegative. The CDR3 loop is CASSQEQDGSSYEQYF. CDR3 in DNA: TGCGCCAGCAGCCAAGAGCAGGATGGAAGCTCCTACGAGCAGTACTTC.